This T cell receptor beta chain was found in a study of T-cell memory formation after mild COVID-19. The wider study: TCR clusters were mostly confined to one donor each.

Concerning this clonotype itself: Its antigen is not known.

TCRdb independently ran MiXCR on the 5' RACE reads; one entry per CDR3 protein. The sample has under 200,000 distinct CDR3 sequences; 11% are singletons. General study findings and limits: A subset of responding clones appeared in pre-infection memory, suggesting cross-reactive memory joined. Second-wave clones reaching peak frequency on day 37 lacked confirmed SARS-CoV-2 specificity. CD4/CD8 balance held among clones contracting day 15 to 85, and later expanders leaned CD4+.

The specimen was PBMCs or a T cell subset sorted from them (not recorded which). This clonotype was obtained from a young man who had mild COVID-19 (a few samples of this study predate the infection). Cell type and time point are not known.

The CDR3 sequence: CASSYLGENTEAFF. DNA of the CDR3: TGTGCCAGCAGTTACTTGGGGGAGAACACTGAAGCTTTCTTT. This chain uses TRBV6-5 with TRBJ1-1, with D possibly being TRBD1 (5 bases). Trimming took off 1 base at V and 1 base at J, with 7 bases between the two ends. The CDR3 has 14 amino acids. Germline V gene sequence: CDR1 MNHEY, CDR2 SVGAGI.